This passage covers 2 T cell receptor beta chains from one sample sequenced in a study of PD-1 blockade in classical Hodgkin lymphoma. TCRdb keeps only in-frame clones here, not all; method: immunoSEQ multiplex PCR. The repertoire has 23,000 or so clones, more than 75% of them found once; the top ten carry roughly 7.4%. Time point denoted: newly diagnosed, previously untreated cHL patient sample. PBMCs were thawed, and CD8+ T cells were then isolated from them by magnetic negative selection. What was sequenced was CD8+ T cells from blood. The receptors here all came from a human donor with classical Hodgkin lymphoma.

J is TRBJ2-1 and V is TRBV5-6, with TRBD2 matching over 9 bases. This CDR3 spans 16 amino acids. Germline CDR1 is SGHDT and CDR2 is YYEEEE. V was pared by 1 base and J by 3 bases, with 5 bases of the junction left unmatched. CDR3 nucleotides: TGTGCCAGCAGCTTGTCGGCGGGGGGGTTCTACAATGAGCAGTTCTTC. It specifies CASSLSAGGFYNEQFF.

This clone was detected once. J is TRBJ2-7 and V is TRBV7-2; 10 nucleotides align to TRBD1. Germline V gene lookup returns CDR1 SGHTA and CDR2 FQGNSA. Unmatched junction bases numbered 8, after V lost 5 bases and J lost 4 bases. This CDR3 region has 15 residues. CDR3 sequence (DNA): TGTGCCAGCAGCCGTCGGACAGGGGGTGGTTACGAGCAGTACTTC. Translation: CASSRRTGGGYEQYF.